This T cell receptor (beta chain) stems from a study of Ad26.COV2.S vaccination and SARS-CoV-2 variants. Study at large: In the COV1001 trial, the donor was in the Ad26.COV2.S arm. Broader study findings: Placebo and vaccine recipients had non-spike TCR breadth that was similar.

Trimming pared 0 bases from V and 2 bases from J, leaving 20 bases between. The CDR3 has 18 residues. The germline gives CDR1 SGDLS, CDR2 YYNGEE. A note on this clone: The antigen is not known.

This table comes from immunoSEQ multiplex PCR, and its TCRdb copy is limited to in-frame clones, with some not included. The table has 410,000 or so clones, approximately 92% seen once. Treatment defined: over 15 received Ad26.COV2.S at low or high dose, single or two shots; 5 received placebo; per-sample allocation not given. At day 63 after the first vaccine or placebo injection, samples were drawn. The J gene is TRBJ1-2, the V gene TRBV9; D is undetermined. Sample: peripheral blood, taken in a trial of Ad26.COV2.S vaccine versus placebo. This TCR was recovered from a person between 18 and 65 years old who received the Ad26.COV2.S COVID-19 vaccine or a placebo. DNA of the CDR3: TGTGCCAGCAGCGTAGGAGCCGCCCCCGGGCCCGGGAACTATGGCTACACCTTC. Residues: CASSVGAAPGPGNYGYTF.